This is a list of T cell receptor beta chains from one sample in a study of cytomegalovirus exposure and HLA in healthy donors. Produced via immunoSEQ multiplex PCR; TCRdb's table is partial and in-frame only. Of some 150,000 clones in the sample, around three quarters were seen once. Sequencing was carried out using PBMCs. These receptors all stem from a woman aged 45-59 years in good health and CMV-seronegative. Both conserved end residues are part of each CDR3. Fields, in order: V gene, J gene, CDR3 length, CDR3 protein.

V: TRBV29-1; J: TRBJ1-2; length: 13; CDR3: CSGLGGGNDGYTF
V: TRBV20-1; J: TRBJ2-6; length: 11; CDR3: CSATGANVLTF
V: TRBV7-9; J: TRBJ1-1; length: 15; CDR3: CASSLVGQKNTEAFF
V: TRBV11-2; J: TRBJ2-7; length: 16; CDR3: CASSLETSGAGCGQYF
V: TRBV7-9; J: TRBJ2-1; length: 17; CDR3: CASSPRLAGPAYNEQFF
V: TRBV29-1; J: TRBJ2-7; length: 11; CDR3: CSVGGIYEQYF
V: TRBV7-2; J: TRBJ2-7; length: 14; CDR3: CASSPGLGTYEQYF
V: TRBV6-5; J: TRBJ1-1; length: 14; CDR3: CASSRDSLNTEAFF
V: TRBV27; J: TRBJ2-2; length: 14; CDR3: CASSLRPGAGELFF
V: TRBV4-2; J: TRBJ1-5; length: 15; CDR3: CASSQDRGSNQPQHF
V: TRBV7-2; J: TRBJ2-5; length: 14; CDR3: CASRASGGVETQYF
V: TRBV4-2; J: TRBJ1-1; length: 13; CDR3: CASSQEYAPEAFF
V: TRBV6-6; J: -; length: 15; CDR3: CASREREAGSYEQYF
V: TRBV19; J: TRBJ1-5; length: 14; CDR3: CASSIERRNQPQHF
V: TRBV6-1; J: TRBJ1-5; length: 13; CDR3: CASSPLQGWPQHF
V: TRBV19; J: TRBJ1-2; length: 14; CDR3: CASSMGTGVRGYTF
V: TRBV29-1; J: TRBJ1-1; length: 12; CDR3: CSVHWGLTEAFF